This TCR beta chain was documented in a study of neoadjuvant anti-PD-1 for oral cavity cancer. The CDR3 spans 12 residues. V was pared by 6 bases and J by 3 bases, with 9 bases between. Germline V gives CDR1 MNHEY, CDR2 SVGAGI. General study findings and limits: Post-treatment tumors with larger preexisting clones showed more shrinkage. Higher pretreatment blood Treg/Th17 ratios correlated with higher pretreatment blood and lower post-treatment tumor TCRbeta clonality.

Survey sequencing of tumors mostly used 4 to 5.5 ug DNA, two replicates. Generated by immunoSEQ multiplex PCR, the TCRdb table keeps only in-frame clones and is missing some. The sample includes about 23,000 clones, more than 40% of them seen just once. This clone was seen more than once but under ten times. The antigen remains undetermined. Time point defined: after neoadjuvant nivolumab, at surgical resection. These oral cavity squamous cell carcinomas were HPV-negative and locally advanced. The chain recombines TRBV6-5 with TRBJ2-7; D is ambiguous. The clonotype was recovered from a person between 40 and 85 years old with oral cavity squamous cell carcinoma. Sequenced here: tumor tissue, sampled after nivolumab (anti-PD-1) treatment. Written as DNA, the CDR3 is TGTGCCAGCAGCCCCAGCCGCTACGAGCAGTACTTC. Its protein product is CASSPSRYEQYF.